Listed below are T cell receptor beta chains from one sample, sequenced in a study of blood T cells in healthy people across ages. TCRdb ran MiXCR on the 5' RACE reads and lists one entry per CDR3 protein. The data show about 970,000 distinct CDR3 sequences, roughly 51% seen once. The sequencing input was blood. The source is a woman aged 55-70 years in good health. CDR3s include the opening cysteine and the closing phenylalanine or tryptophan. A D gene is named only where the DNA matches it firmly. A clone size is listed for some rows: how often the clone was seen (once, few, many), or a class if it is expanded.

d_gene	v_gene	j_gene	abundance	CDR3nt	CDR3aa
TRBD2	TRBV11-2	TRBJ2-1	.	TGTGCCAGCAGCCTCAAGCCGCCGGGACTAGCGAGTTACAATGAGCAGTTCTTC	CASSLKPPGLASYNEQFF
.	TRBV4-1	TRBJ2-2	.	TGCGCCAGCAGAGAAATTGGGCTCACGAACACCGGGGAGCTGTTTTTT	CASREIGLTNTGELFF
TRBD2	TRBV28	TRBJ2-7	.	TGTGCCAGCAGTTTAAGCTCGGCTAGCGGGATGTCCTACGAGCAGTACTTC	CASSLSSASGMSYEQYF
TRBD2	TRBV20-1	TRBJ2-1	.	TGCAGTGCCCCGGGACTAGCGGGAGTCGATGAGCAGTTCTTC	CSAPGLAGVDEQFF
.	TRBV20-1	TRBJ2-7	.	TGCAGTGCTAGACACGTGGGAGGCGAGCAGTACTTC	CSARHVGGEQYF
.	TRBV2	TRBJ2-7	.	TGTGCCAGCAGACTTGACCACTACGAGCAGTACTTC	CASRLDHYEQYF
.	TRBV10-3	TRBJ2-3	.	TGTGCCATCAGTGAACAGGACACAGATACGCAGTATTTT	CAISEQDTDTQYF
TRBD2	TRBV5-1	TRBJ2-3	.	TGCGCCAGCAGCTCAGGACTAGCGGGACAAGGGGGCGCAGATACGCAGTATTTT	CASSSGLAGQGGADTQYF
TRBD1	TRBV28	TRBJ2-5	.	TGTGCCAGCAGTGCGGACAGGGGAAAAGAGACCCAGTACTTC	CASSADRGKETQYF
.	TRBV2	TRBJ2-3	few	TGTGCCAGCAGTGAAAGAGGCGGCTCCCGGGATACGCAGTATTTT	CASSERGGSRDTQYF
TRBD2	TRBV4-1	TRBJ2-7	.	TGCGTCAGCAGCCCGGGGACTAGCTTCTACGAGCAGTACTTC	CVSSPGTSFYEQYF
.	TRBV14	TRBJ2-7	.	TGTGCCAGCAGCCCAGAGAGTCGAGTTTACGAGCAGTACTTC	CASSPESRVYEQYF
TRBD2	TRBV15	TRBJ2-4	once	TGTGCCACCAGCAGATCCGGGACTAGCAGTTACGGGCAGTACTTC	CATSRSGTSSYGQYF
TRBD1	TRBV24-1	TRBJ2-3	.	TGTGCCACCAGTGATTCGGGACAGGGCACAGATACGCAGTATTTT	CATSDSGQGTDTQYF
.	TRBV7-9	TRBJ2-7	few	TGTGCCAGCAGCTTGGGACTCCCTAACGAGCAGTACTTC	CASSLGLPNEQYF
.	TRBV10-3	TRBJ2-7	.	TGTGCCATCAGTGACTTAACCCGCGAGCAGTACTTC	CAISDLTREQYF
TRBD2	TRBV6-2/TRBV6-3	TRBJ2-7	few	TGTGCCAGCAGTTACGGTCGGGAGGGACACGAGCAGTACTTC	CASSYGREGHEQYF
TRBD1	TRBV29-1	TRBJ1-5	.	TGCAGCGCTCGGGACAGCTTCAATCAGCCCCAGCATTTT	CSARDSFNQPQHF
TRBD1	TRBV28	TRBJ1-2	.	TGTGCCAGCAACCCCGTGGGGACAGGGCAGTATGGCTACACCTTC	CASNPVGTGQYGYTF
TRBD1	TRBV7-2	TRBJ2-1	few	TGTGCCAGCAGGCATGGGACAGGGGGCTTCTACAATGAGCAGTTCTTC	CASRHGTGGFYNEQFF
.	TRBV2	TRBJ1-2	.	TGTGCCAGCGGAGTTTTTAACAGGGCCTCCCGCGCAAAGAATGGCTACACCTTC	CASGVFNRASRAKNGYTF
TRBD2	TRBV20-1	TRBJ2-4	once	TGCAGTGGCCTCGGCCCTAGCGGGAGGATCAAAAACATTCAGTACTTC	CSGLGPSGRIKNIQYF
.	TRBV5-1	TRBJ2-1	.	TGCGCCAGCAGTTTTTCCGGGACTGATGATGAGCAGTTCTTC	CASSFSGTDDEQFF
.	TRBV7-9	TRBJ1-2	.	TGTGCCAGCAGCTTAGTTAGCCTTGGTGCACCTCTCCACACCTTC	CASSLVSLGAPLHTF
.	TRBV27	TRBJ1-5	.	TGTGCCAGCAGTCCAGGGACGGTGGGGGGAAGTCAGCCCCAGCATTTT	CASSPGTVGGSQPQHF
TRBD1	TRBV29-1	TRBJ1-2	few	TGCAGCGTTGATCAGGGGGCGGGTGGCTACACCTTC	CSVDQGAGGYTF
.	TRBV12-3/TRBV12-4	TRBJ2-1	.	TGTGCCAGCAGTGCGGAGCTAGTCAATGAGCAGTTCTTC	CASSAELVNEQFF
TRBD2	TRBV4-2	TRBJ2-1	once	TGTGCCAGCAGCCATTGGTCAACTAGCGGGAGTTCGGGGTCCTACAATGAGCAGTTCTTC	CASSHWSTSGSSGSYNEQFF
TRBD1	TRBV28	TRBJ2-1	.	TGTGCCAGCGTCCGGGACAGGGTCTACAATGAGCAGTTCTTC	CASVRDRVYNEQFF
TRBD2	TRBV20-1	TRBJ2-3	.	TGCAGTGCTGCACTAGCGGGTCGCACAGATACGCAGTATTTT	CSAALAGRTDTQYF
.	TRBV4-2	TRBJ2-3	few	TGTGCCAGCAGCCAAGAGATTGGCACAGATACGCAGTATTTT	CASSQEIGTDTQYF
TRBD2	TRBV4-1	TRBJ2-1	few	TGCGCCAGCAGCCAAGATAGGGGACTAGCGTTCTTC	CASSQDRGLAFF
.	TRBV21-1	TRBJ1-2	few	TGTGCCAGCAGCAATAGATGGTTCGGGGGCTATGGCTACACCTTC	CASSNRWFGGYGYTF
.	TRBV15	TRBJ1-2	.	TGTGCCACCAGCAGAGGGGCAGGGGACGGCTACACCTTC	CATSRGAGDGYTF
TRBD1	TRBV12-3/TRBV12-4	TRBJ2-7	few	TGTGCCAGCAGGAGGACAGGGGTCTACGAGCAGTACTTC	CASRRTGVYEQYF
.	TRBV9	TRBJ2-6	.	TGTGCCAGCAGCCGTCAGGGTATAACTGGGGCCAACGTCCTGACTTTC	CASSRQGITGANVLTF
.	TRBV21-1	TRBJ2-1	.	TGTGCCAGCAGCAAAGCTAGGCGGGAAACGTTCAATGAGCAGTTCTTC	CASSKARRETFNEQFF
.	TRBV4-2	TRBJ2-5	.	TGTGCCAGCAGCCAAGATCTAGGTTGGTTGGAGACCCAGTACTTC	CASSQDLGWLETQYF
TRBD2	TRBV6-1	TRBJ2-6	few	TGTGCCAGCAGCCGCCCCCTGACTAGCGGGAGGGCCCCGGGAAACGTCCTGACTTTC	CASSRPLTSGRAPGNVLTF
.	TRBV4-1	TRBJ2-7	few	TGCGCCAGCAGCCAAGCTTTGGAGGAGCAGTACTTC	CASSQALEEQYF
.	TRBV9	TRBJ2-1	.	TGTGCCAGCAGCGGGAAACTAGGGACTCGAACGACCCAAGAGCAGTTCTTC	CASSGKLGTRTTQEQFF
.	TRBV13	TRBJ2-7	once	TGTGCCAGCAGCTTAGAGGAAAACATCCAGTACTTC	CASSLEENIQYF
TRBD2	TRBV27	TRBJ2-7	.	TGTGCCAGCAGTGCCATCCGACTAGCAGGGACCTACGAGCAGTACTTC	CASSAIRLAGTYEQYF
.	TRBV12-3/TRBV12-4	TRBJ1-4	.	TGTGCCAGCAGTTTAGGGGGCCGAGGGATGGGTGAAAAACTGTTTTTT	CASSLGGRGMGEKLFF
.	TRBV29-1	TRBJ2-7	.	TGCAGCGTGATGGACAGGACTAAAAATGAGCAGTACTTC	CSVMDRTKNEQYF
.	TRBV20-1	TRBJ2-3	.	TGCAGTGCTAGAGATCTGACTAGAAGAGATACGCAGTATTTT	CSARDLTRRDTQYF
.	TRBV7-2	TRBJ2-5	.	TGTGCCAGCAGCTTAACAGGGTTCGTCCAAGAGACCCAGTACTTC	CASSLTGFVQETQYF
.	TRBV7-3	TRBJ2-4	.	TGTGCCAGCAGCCCTAACCCCCCGGGGACACTAGCCAAAAACATTCAGTACTTC	CASSPNPPGTLAKNIQYF
.	TRBV15	TRBJ2-1	.	TGTGCCACCAGCAGAGCCGGGACTCCCTACAATGAGCAGTTCTTC	CATSRAGTPYNEQFF
.	TRBV7-3	TRBJ2-6	.	TGTGCCAGCAGCTTAACTAGCTCTGGGGCCAACGTCCTGACTTTC	CASSLTSSGANVLTF
.	TRBV27	TRBJ2-5	.	TGTGCCAGCAGTACCCTGGGGCAAGAGACCCAGTACTTC	CASSTLGQETQYF
.	TRBV9	TRBJ2-5	.	TGTGCCAGCAGCATAGGCCGGGTGGAGACCCAGTACTTC	CASSIGRVETQYF
TRBD1	TRBV20-1	TRBJ2-7	.	TGCAGTGCCACAGGACAGGGCTACAATGAGCAGTACTTC	CSATGQGYNEQYF
.	TRBV6-2/TRBV6-3	TRBJ1-2	.	TGTGCCAGCAGACCCCATAGGGACATCTACTATGGCTACACCTTC	CASRPHRDIYYGYTF
.	TRBV21-1	TRBJ2-5	.	TGTGCCAGCAGCCCCCGACAGGTTACACAAGAGACCCAGTACTTC	CASSPRQVTQETQYF
TRBD2	TRBV27	TRBJ2-7	few	TGTGCCAGCAGTTTATACGGGCTAGCGGGAAGCGAGCAGTACTTC	CASSLYGLAGSEQYF
.	TRBV5-1	TRBJ2-1	few	TGCGCCAGCAGCTCGTCGGGACACGGCTACAATGAGCAGTTCTTC	CASSSSGHGYNEQFF
TRBD2	TRBV20-1	TRBJ2-1	.	TGCAGTGCTAGAGATCCCCTAGCGGGAGTCTACAATGAGCAGTTCTTC	CSARDPLAGVYNEQFF
.	TRBV7-2	TRBJ2-7	few	TGTGCCAGCAGCCCCGTCGGGGGCGGAGGTTCCTACGAGCAGTACTTC	CASSPVGGGGSYEQYF
.	TRBV7-9	TRBJ2-7	.	TGTGCCAGCAGCTTAATAACTACCGAGCAGTACTTC	CASSLITTEQYF